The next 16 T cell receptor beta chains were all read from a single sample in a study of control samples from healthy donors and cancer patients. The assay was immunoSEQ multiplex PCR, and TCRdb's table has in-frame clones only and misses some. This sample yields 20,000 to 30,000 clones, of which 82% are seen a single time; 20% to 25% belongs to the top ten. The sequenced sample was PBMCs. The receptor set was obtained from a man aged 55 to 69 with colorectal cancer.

The CDR3 nucleotides read TGTGCCAGCAGCTTGGACGGGAGTCTGTACGTCGAGCAGTACGTC. Residues: CASSLDGSLYVEQYV. The rearrangement joins TRBV5-5 to TRBJ2-7; D is possibly TRBD2 (6 bases). There are 15 residues in the CDR3. V shed 0 bases and J shed 6 bases, with 16 bases lying between them. The V gene's germline CDR1 is SGHKS and CDR2 YYEKEE (reference sequence).

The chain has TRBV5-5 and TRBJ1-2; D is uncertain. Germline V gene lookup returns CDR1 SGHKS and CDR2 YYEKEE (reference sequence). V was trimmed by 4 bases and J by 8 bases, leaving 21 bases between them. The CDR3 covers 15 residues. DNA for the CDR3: TGTGCCAGCAGCAATGGCGTGGAACATAGAGGAGGCTACACCTTC. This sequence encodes CASSNGVEHRGGYTF.

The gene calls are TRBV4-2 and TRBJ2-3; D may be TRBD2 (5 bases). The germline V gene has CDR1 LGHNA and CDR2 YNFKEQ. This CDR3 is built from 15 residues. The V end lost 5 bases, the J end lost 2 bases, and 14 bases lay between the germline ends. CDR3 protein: CASSSRRLTTDTQYF. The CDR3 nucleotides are TGTGCCAGCAGCTCCCGGAGACTAACCACAGATACGCAGTATTTT.

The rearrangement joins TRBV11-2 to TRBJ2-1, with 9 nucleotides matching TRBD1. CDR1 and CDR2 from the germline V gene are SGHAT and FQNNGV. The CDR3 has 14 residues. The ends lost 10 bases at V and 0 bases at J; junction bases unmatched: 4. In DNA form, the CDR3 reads TGTGCCACTGGACAGGGGCCCTCCTACAATGAGCAGTTCTTC. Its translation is CATGQGPSYNEQFF.

CDR3 in amino acids: CASSLRDRVRGYTF. The CDR3 bases are TGTGCCAGCAGTCTCCGGGACAGGGTCCGTGGCTACACCTTC. This chain links TRBV6-5 with TRBJ1-2; 9 bases match TRBD1. The length of the CDR3 is 14 residues. Germline V gives CDR1 MNHEY, CDR2 SVGAGI. Losses at the gene ends were 5 bases for V and 7 bases for J; bases not matched to a gene: 8.

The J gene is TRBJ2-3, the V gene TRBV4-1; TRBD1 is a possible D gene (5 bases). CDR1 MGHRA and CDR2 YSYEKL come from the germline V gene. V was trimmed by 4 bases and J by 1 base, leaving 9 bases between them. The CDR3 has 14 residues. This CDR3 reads CASSLIGGTDTQYF. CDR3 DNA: TGCGCCAGCAGCCTCATAGGGGGCACAGATACGCAGTATTTT.

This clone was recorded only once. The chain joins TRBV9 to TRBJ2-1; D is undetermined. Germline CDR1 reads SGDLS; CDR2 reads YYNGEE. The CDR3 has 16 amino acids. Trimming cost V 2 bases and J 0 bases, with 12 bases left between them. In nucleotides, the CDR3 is TGTGCCAGCAGCGTTCTGGGCTCGTTCTCCTACAATGAGCAGTTCTTC. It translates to CASSVLGSFSYNEQFF.

The CDR3 here is CASSLGRIHNQPQHF. Written as DNA, the CDR3 is TGTGCCAGCAGTTTGGGACGGATTCACAATCAGCCCCAGCATTTT. The rearrangement links TRBV2 to TRBJ1-5; D might be TRBD1 (5 bases). Looked up from germline, CDR1 is SNHLY and CDR2 is FYNNEI. The V end lost 5 bases, the J end lost 3 bases, and 14 bases lay between the germline ends. The CDR3 runs to 15 residues.

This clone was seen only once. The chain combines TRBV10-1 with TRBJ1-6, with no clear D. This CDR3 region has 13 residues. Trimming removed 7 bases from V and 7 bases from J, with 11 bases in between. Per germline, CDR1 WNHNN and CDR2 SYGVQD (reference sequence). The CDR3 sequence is CASTAGLNSPLHF. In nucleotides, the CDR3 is TGCGCCAGCACCGCCGGTTTGAATTCACCCCTCCACTTT.

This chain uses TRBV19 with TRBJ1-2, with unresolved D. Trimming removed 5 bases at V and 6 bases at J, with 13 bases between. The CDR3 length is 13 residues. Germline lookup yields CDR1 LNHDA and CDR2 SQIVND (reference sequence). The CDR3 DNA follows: TGTGCCAGTAGTGACGACACCAGCCATGGCTACACCTTC. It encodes CASSDDTSHGYTF.

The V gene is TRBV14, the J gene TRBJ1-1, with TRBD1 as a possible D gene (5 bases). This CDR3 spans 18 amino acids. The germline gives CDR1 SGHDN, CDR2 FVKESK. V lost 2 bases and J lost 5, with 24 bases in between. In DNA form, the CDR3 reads TGTGCCAGCAGCCAAATAGACTTAGGACAAGGGCCTCTAACTGAAGCTTTCTTT. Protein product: CASSQIDLGQGPLTEAFF.

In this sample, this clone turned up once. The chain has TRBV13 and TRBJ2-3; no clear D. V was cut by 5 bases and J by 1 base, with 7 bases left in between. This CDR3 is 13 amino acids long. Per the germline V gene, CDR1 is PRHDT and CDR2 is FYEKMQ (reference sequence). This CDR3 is CASSIPGTDTQYF. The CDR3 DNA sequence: TGTGCCAGCAGCATACCCGGCACAGATACGCAGTATTTT.

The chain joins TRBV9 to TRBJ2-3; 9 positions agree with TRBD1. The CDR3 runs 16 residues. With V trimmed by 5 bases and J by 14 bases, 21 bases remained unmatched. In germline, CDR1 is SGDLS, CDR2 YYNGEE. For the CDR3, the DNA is TGTGCCAGCAGGGCCCCCGGGACAGGGAGTTTCCGGATGGCGTATTTT. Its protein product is CASRAPGTGSFRMAYF.

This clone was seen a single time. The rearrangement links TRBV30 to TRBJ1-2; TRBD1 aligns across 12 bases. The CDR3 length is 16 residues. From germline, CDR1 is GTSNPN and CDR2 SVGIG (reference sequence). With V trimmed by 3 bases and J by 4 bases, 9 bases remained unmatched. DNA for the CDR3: TGTGCCTGGAGGTCCGGGACAGGGGGCATCGGCTATGGCTACACCTTC. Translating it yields CAWRSGTGGIGYGYTF.

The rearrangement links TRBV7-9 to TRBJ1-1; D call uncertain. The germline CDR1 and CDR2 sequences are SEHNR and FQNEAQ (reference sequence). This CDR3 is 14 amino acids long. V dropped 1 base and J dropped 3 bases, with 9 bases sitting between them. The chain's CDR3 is CASSLVGVYTEAFF. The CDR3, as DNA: TGTGCCAGCAGCTTAGTTGGGGTGTACACTGAAGCTTTCTTT.

The CDR3 loop reads CASSQDHKNYLAFLTTGELFF. Written as DNA, the CDR3 is TGCGCCAGCAGCCAAGATCATAAGAACTACTTAGCGTTTTTAACGACCGGGGAGCTGTTTTTT. This chain uses TRBV4-1 with TRBJ2-2, with D maybe TRBD2 (5 bases). Looked up from germline, CDR1 is MGHRA and CDR2 is YSYEKL. V was clipped by 0 bases and J by 5 bases, with 28 bases between them. The CDR3 has 21 residues.